Each of the 18 T cell receptor beta chains below was sequenced from the same sample in a study of blood T cell repertoires in COVID-19. Libraries were prepared by immunoSEQ multiplex PCR; TCRdb keeps only in-frame clonotypes and omits some of them. The sample records 150,000 to 160,000 clones, roughly four fifths being singletons. The sample was peripheral blood. All receptors derive from a man older than 75 with acute or convalescent COVID-19.

The rearrangement uses TRBV7-8 and TRBJ2-7; 11 positions agree with TRBD1. Germline V CDR1 and CDR2: SGHVS, FQNEAQ. The CDR3 covers 14 residues. The trim removed 5 bases at V and 6 bases at J, leaving 6 bases unmatched. CDR3 amino acids: CASSPGQGGGEQYF. The CDR3 nucleotides are TGTGCCAGCAGCCCGGGACAGGGGGGGGGCGAGCAGTACTTC.

The chain is built from TRBV5-4 and TRBJ1-2; a weak D match, TRBD1 (5 bases). The germline CDR1 and CDR2 sequences are SGHNT and YYREEE (reference sequence). The CDR3 runs 13 residues. The V and J ends lost 0 bases and 3 bases respectively, with 6 bases between them. The CDR3 loop is CASSLVQDYGYTF. The CDR3 DNA sequence: TGTGCCAGCAGCTTGGTACAGGACTATGGCTACACCTTC.

The chain uses TRBV5-1 and TRBJ1-1; no firm D call. V was cut by 1 base and J by 1 base, with 11 bases left in between. Germline V gene sequence: CDR1 SGHRS, CDR2 YFSETQ. There are 15 residues in the CDR3. The CDR3 reads CASSLLGTSNTEAFF. Here the CDR3 DNA reads TGCGCCAGCAGCTTGCTTGGCACCTCGAACACTGAAGCTTTCTTT. The whole variable domain, filled in from reference TRBV5-1 and TRBJ1-1, reads KAGVTQTPRYLIKTRGQQVTLSCSPISGHRSVSWYQQTPGQGLQFLFEYFSETQRNKGNFPGRFSGRQFSNSRSEMNVSTLELGDSALYLCASSLLGTSNTEAFFGQGTRLTVV.

V usage is TRBV4-1 and J usage is TRBJ2-4, with D possibly TRBD1 on 6 matching bases. Trimming left V 2 bases short and J 1 base short, with 15 bases between. Germline loops: CDR1 MGHRA, CDR2 YSYEKL. CDR3 length equals 17 residues. CDR3 in amino acids: CASSQPRDTWAKNIQYF. In DNA form, the CDR3 reads TGCGCCAGCAGCCAACCCCGGGACACCTGGGCCAAAAACATTCAGTACTTC.

In this sample, this clone turned up a few times. The chain joins TRBV6-2 or TRBV6-3 to TRBJ1-1; D is undetermined. The CDR3 totals 15 residues. Germline values: CDR1 MNHEY, CDR2 SVGEGT. V was shortened by 0 bases and J by 6 bases, with 14 bases between the two germline ends. The CDR3 protein is CASSYSYRGLPEAFF. Written as DNA, the CDR3 is TGTGCCAGCAGTTACTCGTATCGGGGTTTGCCTGAAGCTTTCTTT.

The chain combines TRBV3-1 (or the pseudogene TRBV3-2) with TRBJ2-7; a weak D match, TRBD1 (5 bases). V was pared by 0 bases and J by 2 bases, with 8 bases between. The CDR3 spans 14 residues. Per germline, CDR1 LGHDT and CDR2 YNNKEL (reference sequence). In nucleotides, the CDR3 is TGTGCCAGCAGCCAAGATAAGGGGACCTACGAGCAGTACTTC. Amino acid sequence: CASSQDKGTYEQYF.

The chain uses TRBV7-2 and TRBJ1-1, with D perhaps TRBD1 (5 bases). CDR1 and CDR2 from the germline V gene are SGHTA and FQGNSA. V gave up 0 bases and J gave up 9 bases, with 14 bases separating them. The CDR3 runs 14 residues. The CDR3 loop is CASSLALTETQAFF. The CDR3 DNA reads TGTGCCAGCAGCTTAGCGTTGACAGAAACGCAAGCTTTCTTT.

This chain's CDR3 is CASRRQGGDYGYTF. The CDR3 DNA reads TGTGCCAGCAGAAGACAGGGAGGAGACTATGGCTACACCTTC. The rearrangement joins TRBV3-1 (or the pseudogene TRBV3-2) to TRBJ1-2, with 7 bases identical to TRBD1. This CDR3 spans 14 amino acids. V trimming: 6 bases; J trimming: 3 bases; junction bases outside the gene matches: 7. Germline V lookup: CDR1 LGHDT, CDR2 YNNKEL (reference sequence).

This clone was detected a few times. The chain recombines TRBV6-5 with TRBJ1-1; a possible D gene is TRBD1 (5 bases). This CDR3 has 13 residues. Trimming left V 6 bases short and J 6 bases short, with 14 bases between. Germline V gene data show CDR1 as MNHEY and CDR2 as SVGAGI. This chain's CDR3 is CASRLTAGAEAFF. DNA for the CDR3: TGTGCCAGCAGACTGACGGCGGGGGCTGAAGCTTTCTTT.

This rearrangement joins TRBV5-4 to TRBJ2-7; possibly TRBD1 for D (6 bases). This CDR3 region has 13 residues. Germline V CDR1 and CDR2: SGHNT, YYREEE (reference sequence). Trimming shortened V by 4 bases and J by 3 bases, and 11 bases separated the two germline ends. The DNA for the CDR3 is TGTGCCAGCAGCGCACAGGGCTTCTACGAGCAGTACGTC. Its protein is CASSAQGFYEQYV.

The chain combines TRBV5-1 with TRBJ2-5, with TRBD1 matching over 7 bases. The ends lost 1 base at V and 3 bases at J; junction bases unmatched: 9. This CDR3 has 16 amino acids. Germline V gene data show CDR1 as SGHRS and CDR2 as YFSETQ. The CDR3 reads CASSLWGRTGEETQYF. The DNA of the CDR3 is TGCGCCAGCAGCTTGTGGGGCCGGACAGGCGAAGAGACCCAGTACTTC.

The chain combines TRBV11-3 with TRBJ2-1, with TRBD1 matching 9 bases. The CDR3 sequence is 14 residues long. The junction had 2 bases not matched to a gene; V was cut back by 4 bases and J by 4 bases. CDR1 and CDR2 from the germline V gene are SGHNT and YENEEA. The CDR3 spells CASSSGTGYNEQFF. The CDR3 coding sequence is TGTGCCAGCAGCTCCGGGACAGGGTACAATGAGCAGTTCTTC.

Only a few counts were recorded for this clone. The chain combines TRBV19 with TRBJ1-1, with D possibly TRBD1 on 5 matching bases. This CDR3 region has 14 residues. Looked up from germline, CDR1 is LNHDA and CDR2 is SQIVND (reference sequence). Trimming removed 3 bases at V and 5 bases at J, with 13 bases between. The DNA for the CDR3 is TGTGCCAGTAGTATCGGCAGGGCAGGGACTGAAGCTTTCTTT. Protein: CASSIGRAGTEAFF.

CDR3: CASSHGLAGNIQYF. CDR3 nucleotides: TGTGCCAGCAGCCATGGGCTAGCGGGGAACATTCAGTACTTC. The chain uses TRBV3-1 (or the pseudogene TRBV3-2) and TRBJ2-4, with 9 bases lining up with TRBD2. The V gene end was trimmed by 3 bases and the J gene end by 7 bases; junction bases not matched to a gene: 4. Germline assignment: CDR1 LGHDT and CDR2 YNNKEL (reference sequence). This CDR3 spans 14 amino acids.

The chain joins TRBV7-3 to TRBJ1-1; 7 nucleotides line up with TRBD1. Losses at the gene ends were 4 bases for V and 6 bases for J; bases not matched to a gene: 5. Germline V CDR1 and CDR2: SGHTA, FQGTGA. This CDR3 region has 13 residues. The CDR3 DNA follows: TGTGCCAGCAGCTCGACAGGGACGTCTGAAGCTTTCTTT. Amino acid sequence: CASSSTGTSEAFF.

The rearrangement joins TRBV19 to TRBJ1-1, with 8 bases matching TRBD1. The germline V gene encodes CDR1 LNHDA and CDR2 SQIVND (reference sequence). The CDR3 extends over 14 amino acids. J lost 1 base, V lost 6 bases, and 4 bases had no gene match. The CDR3 coding sequence is TGTGCCAGTAGCTCCGGGACAGGGAACACTGAAGCTTTCTTT. Its translation is CASSSGTGNTEAFF.

The J gene is TRBJ2-7, the V gene TRBV7-9; D is unclear. The CDR3 totals 14 residues. CDR1 and CDR2 (germline): SEHNR, FQNEAQ (reference sequence). V lost 0 bases to trimming and J lost 2 bases, with 8 bases between them. CDR3 DNA sequence: TGTGCCAGCAGCTTAGCTGGGCCAACCTACGAGCAGTACGTC. This codes for CASSLAGPTYEQYV.

The rearrangement links TRBV7-3 to TRBJ2-2, with D tentatively TRBD2 (5 bases). The CDR3 has 15 amino acids. The V end was cut by 5 bases, the J end by 3 bases, with 13 bases between. Germline V gene sequence: CDR1 SGHTA, CDR2 FQGTGA. For the CDR3, the DNA is TGTGCCAGCAGCCGAGACCGGACTGACACCGGGGAGCTGTTTTTT. Translation gives CASSRDRTDTGELFF.